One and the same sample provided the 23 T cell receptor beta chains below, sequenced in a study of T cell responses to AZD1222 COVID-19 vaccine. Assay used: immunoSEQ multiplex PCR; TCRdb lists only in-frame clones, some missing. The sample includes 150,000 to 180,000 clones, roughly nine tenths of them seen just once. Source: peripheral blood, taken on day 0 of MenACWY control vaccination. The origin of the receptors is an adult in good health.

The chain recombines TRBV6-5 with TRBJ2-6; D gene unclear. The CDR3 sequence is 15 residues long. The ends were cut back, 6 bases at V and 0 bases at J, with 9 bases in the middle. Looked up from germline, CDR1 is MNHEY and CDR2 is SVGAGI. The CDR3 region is CASSDRVSGANVLTF. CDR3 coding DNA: TGTGCCAGCAGCGATCGGGTCTCTGGGGCCAACGTCCTGACTTTC.

The CDR3 reads CASNRQSNTGELFF. CDR3 nucleotides: TGTGCCAGTAACCGACAGTCGAACACCGGGGAGCTGTTTTTT. The chain is built from TRBV19 and TRBJ2-2; D possibly corresponds to TRBD1 (5 bases). Trimming took off 7 bases at V and 0 bases at J, with 9 bases between the two ends. The CDR3 spans 14 residues. CDR1 and CDR2 (germline): LNHDA, SQIVND (reference sequence).

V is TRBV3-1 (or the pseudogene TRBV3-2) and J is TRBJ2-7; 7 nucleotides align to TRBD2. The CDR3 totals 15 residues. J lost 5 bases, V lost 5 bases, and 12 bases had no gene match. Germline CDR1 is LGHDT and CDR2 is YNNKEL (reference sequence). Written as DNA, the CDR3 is TGTGCCAGCAGCGAAGGAAGTGCGGGAGAAGACGAGCAGTACTTC. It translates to CASSEGSAGEDEQYF.

CDR3 bases: TGTGCCAGCTCACCAAATCAGGGAGGCACCGGGGAGCTGTTTTTT. Protein: CASSPNQGGTGELFF. The rearrangement uses TRBV18 and TRBJ2-2, with D possibly being TRBD2 (6 bases). V dropped 2 bases and J dropped 4 bases, with 11 bases sitting between them. CDR1 is KGHSH and CDR2 is LQKENI in the germline V gene. The CDR3 sequence is 15 residues long.

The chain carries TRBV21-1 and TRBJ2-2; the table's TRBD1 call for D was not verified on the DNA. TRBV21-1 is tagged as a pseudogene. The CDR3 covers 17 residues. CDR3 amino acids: CASSQRPDNANTGELFF. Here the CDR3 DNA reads TGTGCCAGCAGCCAAAGGCCGGACAATGCGAACACCGGGGAGCTGTTTTTT.

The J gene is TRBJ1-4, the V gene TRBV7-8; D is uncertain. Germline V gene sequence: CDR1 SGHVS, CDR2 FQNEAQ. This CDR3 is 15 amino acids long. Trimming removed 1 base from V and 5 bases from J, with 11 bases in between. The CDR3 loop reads CASSLVPNQNEKLFF. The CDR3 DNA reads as TGTGCCAGCAGCTTAGTACCCAACCAAAATGAAAAACTGTTTTTT.

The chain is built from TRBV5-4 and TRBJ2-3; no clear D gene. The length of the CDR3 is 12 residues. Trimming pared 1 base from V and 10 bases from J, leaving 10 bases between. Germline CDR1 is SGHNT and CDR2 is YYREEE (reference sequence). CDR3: CASSLIAEPQYF. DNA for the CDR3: TGTGCCAGCAGCTTGATCGCAGAGCCGCAGTATTTT.

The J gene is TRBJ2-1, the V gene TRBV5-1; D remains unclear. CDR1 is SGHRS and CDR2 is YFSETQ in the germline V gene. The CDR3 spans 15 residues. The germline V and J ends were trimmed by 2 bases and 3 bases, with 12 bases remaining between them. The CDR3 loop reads CASSLSPGFYNEQFF. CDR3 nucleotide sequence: TGCGCCAGCAGCTTAAGTCCGGGTTTCTACAATGAGCAGTTCTTC.

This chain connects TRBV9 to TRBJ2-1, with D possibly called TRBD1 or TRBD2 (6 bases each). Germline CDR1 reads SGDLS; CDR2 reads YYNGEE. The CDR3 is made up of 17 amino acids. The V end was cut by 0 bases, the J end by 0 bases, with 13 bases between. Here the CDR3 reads CASSVVGGASSYNEQFF. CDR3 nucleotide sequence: TGTGCCAGCAGCGTAGTCGGGGGCGCAAGCTCCTACAATGAGCAGTTCTTC. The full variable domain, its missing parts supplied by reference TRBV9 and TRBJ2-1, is DSGVTQTPKHLITATGQRVTLRCSPRSGDLSVYWYQQSLDQGLQFLIQYYNGEERAKGNILERFSAQQFPDLHSELNLSSLELGDSALYFCASSVVGGASSYNEQFFGPGTRLTVL.

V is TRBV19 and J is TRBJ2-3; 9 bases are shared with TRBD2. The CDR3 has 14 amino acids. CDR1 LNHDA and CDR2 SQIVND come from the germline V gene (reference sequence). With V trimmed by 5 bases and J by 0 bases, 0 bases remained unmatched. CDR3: CASSLAGSTDTQYF. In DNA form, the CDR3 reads TGTGCCAGTAGTCTAGCGGGGAGCACAGATACGCAGTATTTT.

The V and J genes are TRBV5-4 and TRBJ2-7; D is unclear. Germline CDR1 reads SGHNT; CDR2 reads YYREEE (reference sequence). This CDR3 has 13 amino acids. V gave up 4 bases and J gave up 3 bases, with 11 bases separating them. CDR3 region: CASSLPGYYEQYF. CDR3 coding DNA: TGTGCCAGCAGCCTCCCCGGGTACTACGAGCAGTACTTC.

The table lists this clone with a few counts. The CDR3 loop reads CSASGLLSYNEQFF. Written as DNA, the CDR3 is TGCAGTGCTAGTGGTCTACTCTCCTACAATGAGCAGTTCTTC. The chain has TRBV20-1 and TRBJ2-1; no firm D call. Trimming took off 3 bases at V and 0 bases at J, with 9 bases between the two ends. Germline V gene sequence: CDR1 DFQATT, CDR2 SNEGSKA (reference sequence). There are 14 residues in the CDR3.

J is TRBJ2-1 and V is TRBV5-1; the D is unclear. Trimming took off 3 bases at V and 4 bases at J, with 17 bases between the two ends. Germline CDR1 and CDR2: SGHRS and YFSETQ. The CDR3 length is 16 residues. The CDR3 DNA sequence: TGCGCCAGCAGCTCCAATTTCTGGACGCAATACAATGAGCAGTTCTTC. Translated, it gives CASSSNFWTQYNEQFF.

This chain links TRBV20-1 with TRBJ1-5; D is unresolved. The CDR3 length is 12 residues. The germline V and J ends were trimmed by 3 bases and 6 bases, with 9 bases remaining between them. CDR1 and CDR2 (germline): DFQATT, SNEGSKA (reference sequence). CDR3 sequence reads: CSASRPGQPQHF. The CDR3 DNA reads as TGCAGTGCTAGTCGGCCCGGTCAGCCCCAGCATTTT.

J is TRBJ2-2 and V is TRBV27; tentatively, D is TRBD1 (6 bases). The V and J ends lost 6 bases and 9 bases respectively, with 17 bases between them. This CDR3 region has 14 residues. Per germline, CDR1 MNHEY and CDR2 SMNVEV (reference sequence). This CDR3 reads CASRGLGAGWELFF. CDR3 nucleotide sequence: TGTGCCAGCAGGGGGCTGGGGGCAGGATGGGAGCTGTTTTTT.

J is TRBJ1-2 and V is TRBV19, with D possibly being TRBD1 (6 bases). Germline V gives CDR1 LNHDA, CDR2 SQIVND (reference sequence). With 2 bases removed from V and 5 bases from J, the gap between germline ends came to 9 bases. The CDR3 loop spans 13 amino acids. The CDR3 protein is CASSISGQYGYTF. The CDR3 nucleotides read TGTGCCAGTAGTATATCCGGACAGTATGGCTACACCTTC. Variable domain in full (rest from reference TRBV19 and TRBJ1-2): DGGITQSPKYLFRKEGQNVTLSCEQNLNHDAMYWYRQDPGQGLRLIYYSQIVNDFQKGDIAEGYSVSREKKESFPLTVTSAQKNPTAFYLCASSISGQYGYTFGSGTRLTVV.

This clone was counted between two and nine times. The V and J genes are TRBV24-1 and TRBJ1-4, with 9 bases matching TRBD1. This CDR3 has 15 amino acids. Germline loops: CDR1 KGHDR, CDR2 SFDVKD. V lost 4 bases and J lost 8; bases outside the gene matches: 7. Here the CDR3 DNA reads TGTGCCACCAGTGACCCGGACAGGGGAGGCGAAAAACTGTTTTTT. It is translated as CATSDPDRGGEKLFF.

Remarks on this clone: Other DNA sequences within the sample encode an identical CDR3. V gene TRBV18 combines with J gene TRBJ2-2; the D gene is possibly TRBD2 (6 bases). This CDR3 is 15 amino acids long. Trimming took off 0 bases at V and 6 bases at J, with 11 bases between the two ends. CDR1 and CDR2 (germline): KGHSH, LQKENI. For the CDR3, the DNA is TGTGCCAGCTCACCACCTTTTGGAGGGGCCGGGGAGCTGTTTTTT. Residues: CASSPPFGGAGELFF.

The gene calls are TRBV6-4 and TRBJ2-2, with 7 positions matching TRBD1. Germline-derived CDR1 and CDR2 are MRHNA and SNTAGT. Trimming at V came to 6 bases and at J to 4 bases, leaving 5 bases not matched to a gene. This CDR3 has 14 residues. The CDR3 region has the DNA TGTGCCAGCAGAGTACAGGGGACCACCGGGGAGCTGTTTTTT. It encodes CASRVQGTTGELFF.

The CDR3 loop is CASSPWRMASISGNTIYF. CDR3 nucleotides: TGTGCCAGCTCACCTTGGCGGATGGCCTCCATCTCTGGAAACACCATATATTTT. The chain recombines TRBV18 with TRBJ1-3; no definite D call. Trimming removed 3 bases from V and 0 bases from J, with 18 bases in between. The germline CDR1 and CDR2 sequences are KGHSH and LQKENI. The CDR3 totals 18 residues.

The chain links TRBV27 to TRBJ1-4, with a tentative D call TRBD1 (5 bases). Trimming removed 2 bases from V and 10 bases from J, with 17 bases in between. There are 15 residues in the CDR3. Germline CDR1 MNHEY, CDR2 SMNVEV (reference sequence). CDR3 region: CASSLLGPPRGKLFF. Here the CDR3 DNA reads TGTGCCAGCAGTTTACTGGGACCCCCTCGGGGAAAACTGTTTTTT.

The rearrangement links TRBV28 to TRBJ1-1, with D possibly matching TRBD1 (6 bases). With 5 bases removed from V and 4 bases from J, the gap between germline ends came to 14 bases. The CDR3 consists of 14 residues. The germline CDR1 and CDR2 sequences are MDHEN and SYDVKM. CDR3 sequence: CASSIRQVGTEAFF. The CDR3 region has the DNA TGTGCCAGCAGTATCCGACAGGTTGGCACTGAAGCTTTCTTT.

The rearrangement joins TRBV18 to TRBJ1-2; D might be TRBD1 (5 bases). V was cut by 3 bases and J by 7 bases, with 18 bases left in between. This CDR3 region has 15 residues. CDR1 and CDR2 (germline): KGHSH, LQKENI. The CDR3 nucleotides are TGTGCCAGCTCACCCCCCCCCGTCTCGGGGGGTGGCTACACCTTC. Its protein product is CASSPPPVSGGGYTF.